One and the same sample provided the 30 T cell receptor beta chains below, sequenced in a study of blood T cell repertoires in COVID-19. Profiling relied on immunoSEQ multiplex PCR, and the TCRdb table lists in-frame clones only, not all of them. This table holds 75,000 to 80,000 clones, around nine tenths found once. Sequenced sample: peripheral blood. The origin of the receptors is a human donor in a cohort sampled during active COVID-19.

The chain has TRBV7-2 and TRBJ1-2, with D maybe TRBD1 (6 bases). Looked up from germline, CDR1 is SGHTA and CDR2 is FQGNSA. Trimming left V 4 bases short and J 7 bases short, with 13 bases between. The CDR3 spans 13 residues. As DNA, the CDR3 is TGTGCCAGCAGCTCCACAGGGAGGGTTGGCTACACCTTC. Its translation: CASSSTGRVGYTF.

This clone has a single count. V and J are TRBV6-2 or TRBV6-3 and TRBJ2-5; 8 nucleotides match TRBD1. CDR3 length: 14 amino acids. Germline CDR1 reads MNHEY; CDR2 reads SVGEGT. Trimming cost V 6 bases and J 5 bases; bases outside gene matches: 8. For the CDR3, the DNA is TGTGCCAGCAGCCCAGGGGGCGGTTCGGAGACCCAGTACTTC. Translation: CASSPGGGSETQYF.

The chain combines TRBV4-1 with TRBJ1-1, with D possibly being TRBD1 (6 bases). The germline V gene encodes CDR1 MGHRA and CDR2 YSYEKL. The CDR3 has 15 amino acids. Trimming took 3 bases from V and 7 from J, leaving 18 bases between them. CDR3 protein: CASSHSLGEQGEAFF. The CDR3, as DNA: TGCGCCAGCAGCCACTCATTGGGGGAACAGGGTGAAGCTTTCTTT.

V and J are TRBV18 and TRBJ2-2; 11 nucleotides line up with TRBD2. Germline CDR1 is KGHSH and CDR2 is LQKENI. Trimming cost V 4 bases and J 1 base; bases outside gene matches: 2. The CDR3 totals 16 residues. For the CDR3, the DNA is TGTGCCAGCTCACGAACTAGCGGGGGGAACACCGGGGAGCTGTTTTTT. Translated, it gives CASSRTSGGNTGELFF.

This clone is a singleton in its sample. The chain carries TRBV18 and TRBJ1-1; 9 bases are shared with TRBD1. CDR1 and CDR2 (germline): KGHSH, LQKENI. The CDR3 is made up of 14 amino acids. Germline trimming cut 3 bases from V and 2 bases from J; bases unmatched to any gene: 1. CDR3 nucleotides: TGTGCCAGCTCACCGGGACAGGGCAACACTGAAGCTTTCTTT. The encoded protein is CASSPGQGNTEAFF.

The CDR3 bases are TGTGCCAGCAGCGCAGCGCTCAGCACAGATACGCAGTATTTT. Translated, it gives CASSAALSTDTQYF. This chain joins TRBV2 and TRBJ2-3; D not resolved. The CDR3 has 14 amino acids. CDR1 and CDR2 from the germline V gene are SNHLY and FYNNEI. V was trimmed by 6 bases and J by 0 bases, leaving 10 bases between them.

The rearrangement joins TRBV15 to TRBJ1-4; no clear D gene. Trimming took off 0 bases at V and 4 bases at J, with 9 bases between the two ends. The CDR3 spans 15 residues. In germline, CDR1 is LNHNV, CDR2 YYDKDF (reference sequence). The CDR3 sequence: CATSREVTFNEKLFF. The CDR3 DNA sequence: TGTGCCACCAGCAGAGAGGTGACATTTAATGAAAAACTGTTTTTT.

The genes are TRBV7-8 and TRBJ2-7; D gene ambiguous. Germline loops: CDR1 SGHVS, CDR2 FQNEAQ. The V and J ends lost 6 bases and 2 bases respectively, with 8 bases between them. The CDR3 length is 12 residues. The CDR3: CASSSTAYEQYF. The CDR3 coding sequence is TGTGCCAGCAGTTCCACAGCCTACGAGCAGTACTTC. Full variable domain (outside the CDR3, taken from reference TRBV7-8 and TRBJ2-7): GAGVSQSPRYKVAKRGQDVALRCDPISGHVSLFWYQQALGQGPEFLTYFQNEAQLDKSGLPSDRFFAERPEGSVSTLKIQRTQQEDSAVYLCASSSTAYEQYFGPGTRLTVT.

This clone is a singleton in its sample. The chain uses TRBV5-1 and TRBJ1-1; a weak D match, TRBD1 (6 bases). The CDR3 sequence is 16 residues long. Deletions cut 0 bases from V and 6 bases from J, with 18 bases between. Germline V gives CDR1 SGHRS, CDR2 YFSETQ. This chain's CDR3 is CASSLDTGWERAEAFF. CDR3 sequence (DNA): TGCGCCAGCAGCTTGGACACAGGGTGGGAAAGGGCTGAAGCTTTCTTT.

The V gene is TRBV18, the J gene TRBJ2-6; D is unclear. The CDR3 has 15 amino acids. The V and J ends lost 5 bases and 2 bases respectively, with 10 bases between them. Per the germline V gene, CDR1 is KGHSH and CDR2 is LQKENI. CDR3 region: CASSGGGPGANVLTF. In DNA form, the CDR3 reads TGTGCCAGCTCAGGCGGTGGTCCTGGGGCCAACGTCCTGACTTTC.

This chain joins TRBV9 and TRBJ2-7; 9 nucleotides line up with TRBD1. The CDR3 is 15 amino acids. V lost 2 bases to trimming and J lost 0 bases; unmatched junction nucleotides: 3. Germline CDR1 and CDR2: SGDLS and YYNGEE. The CDR3 coding sequence is TGTGCCAGCAGCGTCGGGACAGGGAGCTCCTACGAGCAGTACTTC. Its protein product is CASSVGTGSSYEQYF.

J is TRBJ2-1 and V is TRBV18; maybe TRBD2 (5 bases). The CDR3 is 15 amino acids. CDR1 and CDR2 (germline): KGHSH, LQKENI. Trimming took 1 base from V and 5 from J, leaving 12 bases between them. The CDR3 here is CASSPQFGGDNEQFF. DNA of the CDR3: TGTGCCAGCTCACCACAGTTCGGAGGAGACAATGAGCAGTTCTTC. Looking up the rest from reference TRBV18 and TRBJ2-1 gives the full variable domain: NAGVMQNPRHLVRRRGQEARLRCSPMKGHSHVYWYRQLPEEGLKFMVYLQKENIIDESGMPKERFSAEFPKEGPSILRIQQVVRGDSAAYFCASSPQFGGDNEQFFGPGTRLTVL.

In DNA, the CDR3 is TGTGCCAGCAGCCAGGGGGTTGGACAGGGGGGCACCGGGGAGCTGTTTTTT. It is translated as CASSQGVGQGGTGELFF. The V and J genes are TRBV11-2 and TRBJ2-2; 10 nucleotides line up with TRBD1. This CDR3 has 17 amino acids. The germline V gene encodes CDR1 SGHAT and CDR2 FQNNGV. Germline trimming cut 5 bases from V and 4 bases from J; bases unmatched to any gene: 10.

CDR3 bases: TGCGCCAGCCTCCCGACAGGACAGGAGTTTTCGGCCCAGTACTTC. Its translation: CASLPTGQEFSAQYF. V is TRBV5-1 and J is TRBJ2-5, with TRBD1 identical over 7 bases. V shed 7 bases and J 9 bases; nucleotides not matched to a gene: 18. CDR3 length: 15 residues. The germline gives CDR1 SGHRS, CDR2 YFSETQ.

In its sample, this clone was seen once. This sequence joins TRBV5-1 and TRBJ1-5, with D possibly TRBD1 on 5 matching bases. The CDR3 is 15 residues long. Germline CDR1 and CDR2: SGHRS and YFSETQ. Between the trimmed V and J ends, which lost 4 bases and 5 bases, there was a span of 16 bases. CDR3 amino acids: CASSPQGGDDQPQHF. Here the CDR3 DNA reads TGCGCCAGCAGCCCCCAGGGTGGAGACGATCAGCCCCAGCATTTT.

V usage is TRBV10-1 and J usage is TRBJ2-5; D remains unclear. V was pared by 4 bases and J by 5 bases, with 14 bases between. The CDR3 covers 14 residues. Germline assignment: CDR1 WNHNN and CDR2 SYGVQD (reference sequence). CDR3 protein: CASSVEPTRETQYF. CDR3 nucleotides: TGCGCCAGCAGTGTAGAGCCAACTCGGGAGACCCAGTACTTC.

V and J are TRBV7-9 and TRBJ1-5; D gene unclear. The CDR3 consists of 12 residues. Trimming took 5 bases from V and 4 from J, leaving 6 bases between them. Germline values: CDR1 SEHNR, CDR2 FQNEAQ (reference sequence). The CDR3 nucleotides are TGTGCCAGCAGCGCGTTAAATCAGCCCCAGCATTTT. Protein product: CASSALNQPQHF.

The chain employs TRBV7-3 and TRBJ2-5; D is uncertain. The germline V gene encodes CDR1 SGHTA and CDR2 FQGTGA. Trimming cost V 2 bases and J 3 bases, with 13 bases left between them. The CDR3 sequence is 15 residues long. The CDR3 DNA follows: TGTGCCAGCAGCTTAGGTTCAGCAGGCAAAGAGACCCAGTACTTC. It yields the protein CASSLGSAGKETQYF.

The rearrangement links TRBV6-2 or TRBV6-3 to TRBJ2-3; 9 positions agree with TRBD2. This CDR3 contains 16 residues. V lost 0 bases to trimming and J lost 1 base; unmatched junction nucleotides: 2. CDR1 and CDR2 (germline): MNHEY, SVGEGT. For the CDR3, the DNA is TGTGCCAGCAGTTACTCGTCTAGCGGGGGCACAGATACGCAGTATTTT. It is translated as CASSYSSSGGTDTQYF.

The J gene is TRBJ1-1, the V gene TRBV10-1, with D tentatively TRBD1 (5 bases). V was shortened by 5 bases and J by 1 base, with 11 bases between the two germline ends. Germline loops: CDR1 WNHNN, CDR2 SYGVQD (reference sequence). CDR3 length: 14 amino acids. The CDR3 loop is CASSSRAPNTEAFF. DNA of the CDR3: TGCGCCAGCAGTTCCAGGGCCCCGAACACTGAAGCTTTCTTT.

The gene calls are TRBV2 and TRBJ2-2; D is uncertain. Germline loops: CDR1 SNHLY, CDR2 FYNNEI. The ends were cut back, 4 bases at V and 1 base at J, with 10 bases in the middle. The CDR3 consists of 15 residues. Written as DNA, the CDR3 is TGTGCCAGCAGTGTCGACTTGGGGAACACCGGGGAGCTGTTTTTT. Encoded protein: CASSVDLGNTGELFF.

V is TRBV3-1 (or the pseudogene TRBV3-2) and J is TRBJ2-5, with 11 bases that match TRBD2. J lost 5 bases, V lost 3 bases, and 5 bases had no gene match. This CDR3 spans 15 amino acids. Germline CDR1 reads LGHDT; CDR2 reads YNNKEL (reference sequence). The CDR3 is CASSQVAGGYETQYF. DNA for the CDR3: TGTGCCAGCAGCCAGGTAGCGGGGGGGTATGAGACCCAGTACTTC.

The genes are TRBV7-6 and TRBJ1-1, with TRBD1 as a possible D gene (5 bases). Per germline, CDR1 SGHVS and CDR2 FNYEAQ. V was cut by 1 base and J by 3 bases, with 18 bases left in between. The CDR3 totals 17 residues. The CDR3 nucleotides read TGTGCCAGCAGCTTAGGCCAGGGCGTCAATTTGGACACTGAAGCTTTCTTT. Translated, it gives CASSLGQGVNLDTEAFF. The variable domain in full, with the rest retrieved from reference TRBV7-6 and TRBJ1-1, is GAGVSQSPRYKVTKRGQDVALRCDPISGHVSLYWYRQALGQGPEFLTYFNYEAQQDKSGLPNDRFSAERPEGSISTLTIQRTEQRDSAMYRCASSLGQGVNLDTEAFFGQGTRLTVV.

This chain uses TRBV5-4 with TRBJ1-1, with 8 bases that match TRBD1. Germline CDR1 SGHNT, CDR2 YYREEE (reference sequence). The CDR3 is made up of 16 amino acids. The V and J ends lost 4 bases and 2 bases, in that order; junction bases with no gene match: 10. CDR3 DNA sequence: TGTGCCAGCAGCCCGGAGACAGGGGACCTTAACACTGAAGCTTTCTTT. This sequence encodes CASSPETGDLNTEAFF.

The V and J genes are TRBV18 and TRBJ1-4; no clear D gene. Germline-derived CDR1 and CDR2 are KGHSH and LQKENI. Trimming removed 1 base from V and 0 bases from J, with 15 bases in between. The CDR3 covers 18 residues. Here the CDR3 reads CASSPQEWPGTTNEKLFF. In DNA form, the CDR3 reads TGTGCCAGCTCACCACAAGAATGGCCGGGGACAACTAATGAAAAACTGTTTTTT.

The V call is TRBV7-3, the J call TRBJ2-6; the D gene is possibly TRBD2 (6 bases). The germline V and J ends were trimmed by 2 bases and 4 bases, with 12 bases remaining between them. Germline V gene data show CDR1 as SGHTA and CDR2 as FQGTGA. The CDR3 consists of 16 residues. DNA for the CDR3: TGTGCCAGCAGCTTATTAGCGGCGGGCGGGGCCAACGTCCTGACTTTC. Residues: CASSLLAAGGANVLTF. The full variable domain, with the rest looked up from reference TRBV7-3 and TRBJ2-6, is GAGVSQTPSNKVTEKGKYVELRCDPISGHTALYWYRQSLGQGPEFLIYFQGTGAADDSGLPNDRFFAVRPEGSVSTLKIQRTERGDSAVYLCASSLLAAGGANVLTFGAGSRLTVL.

V gene TRBV11-3 combines with J gene TRBJ2-2; perhaps TRBD2 as D (5 bases). V shed 5 bases and J shed 2 bases, with 12 bases lying between them. This CDR3 is built from 15 residues. Germline CDR1 reads SGHNT; CDR2 reads YENEEA. This chain's CDR3 is CASSPRTGNTGELFF. Here the CDR3 DNA reads TGTGCCAGCAGCCCGAGGACTGGAAACACCGGGGAGCTGTTTTTT.

This clone was found a few times. V gene TRBV19 combines with J gene TRBJ2-3, with 11 nucleotides matching TRBD2. The V gene end was trimmed by 4 bases and the J gene end by 3 bases; junction bases not matched to a gene: 3. CDR1 LNHDA and CDR2 SQIVND come from the germline V gene (reference sequence). The CDR3 is 15 residues long. Written as DNA, the CDR3 is TGTGCCAGTAGTAGGGCTAGCGGGGGGACAGATACGCAGTATTTT. Translating gives CASSRASGGTDTQYF. Combining the CDR3 with reference TRBV19 and TRBJ2-3 gives the whole variable domain DGGITQSPKYLFRKEGQNVTLSCEQNLNHDAMYWYRQDPGQGLRLIYYSQIVNDFQKGDIAEGYSVSREKKESFPLTVTSAQKNPTAFYLCASSRASGGTDTQYFGPGTRLTVL.

The rearrangement links TRBV18 to TRBJ1-1, with D tentatively TRBD1 (5 bases). V was cut by 1 base and J by 6 bases, with 18 bases left in between. Germline V gene data show CDR1 as KGHSH and CDR2 as LQKENI. CDR3 length: 16 amino acids. The CDR3: CASSPQGSAPSAEAFF. The CDR3 region has the DNA TGTGCCAGCTCACCACAGGGGTCTGCCCCCTCCGCTGAAGCTTTCTTT.

The chain carries TRBV19 and TRBJ1-4; 10 bases agree with TRBD1. This CDR3 has 15 amino acids. The germline gives CDR1 LNHDA, CDR2 SQIVND (reference sequence). After removal of 5 bases from V and 6 bases from J, the junction contained 6 bases not matched to a gene. The CDR3 loop reads CASSGTGTGDEKLFF. The CDR3 DNA reads as TGTGCCAGTAGTGGCACCGGGACAGGGGATGAAAAACTGTTTTTT.